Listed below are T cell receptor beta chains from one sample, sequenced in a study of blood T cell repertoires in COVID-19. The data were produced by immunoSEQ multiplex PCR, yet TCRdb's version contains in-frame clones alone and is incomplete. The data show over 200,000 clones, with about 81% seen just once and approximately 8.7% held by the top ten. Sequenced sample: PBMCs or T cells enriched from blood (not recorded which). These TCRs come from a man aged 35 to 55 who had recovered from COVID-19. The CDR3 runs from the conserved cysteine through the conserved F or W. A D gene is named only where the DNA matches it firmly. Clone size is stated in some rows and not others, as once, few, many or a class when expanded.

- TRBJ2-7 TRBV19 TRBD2 CASSTGGGLAAKGEQYF TGTGCCAGTAGTACTGGGGGGGGACTAGCGGCCAAGGGCGAGCAGTACTTC
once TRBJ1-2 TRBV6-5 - CASSSRKAGYTF TGTGCCAGCAGCTCTAGAAAGGCCGGCTACACCTTC
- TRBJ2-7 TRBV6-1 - CASSELEGDYEQYF TGTGCCAGCAGTGAATTGGAGGGCGACTACGAGCAGTACTTC
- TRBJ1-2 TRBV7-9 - CASSLGDTYGYTF TGTGCCAGCAGCTTAGGGGACACCTATGGCTACACCTTC
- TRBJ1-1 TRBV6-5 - CASSLNVQGNTEAFF TGTGCCAGCAGCCTCAACGTCCAGGGGAACACTGAAGCTTTCTTT
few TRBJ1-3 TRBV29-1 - CSVNRVEGRAIYF TGCAGCGTTAACCGCGTCGAAGGGAGAGCCATATATTTT
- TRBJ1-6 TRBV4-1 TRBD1 CASSRTGGTYNSPLHF TGCGCCAGCAGCCGAACAGGGGGCACCTATAATTCACCCCTCCACTTT
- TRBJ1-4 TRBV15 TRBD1 CATTARRGSGEKLFF TGTGCCACCACCGCCCGCAGGGGGTCGGGTGAAAAACTGTTTTTT
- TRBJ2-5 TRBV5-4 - CASNKGGGEETQYF TGTGCCAGCAATAAGGGAGGGGGGGAAGAGACCCAGTACTTC
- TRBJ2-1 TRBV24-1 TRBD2 CATSDSREVAGGTYNEQFF TGTGCCACCAGTGATTCCCGGGAAGTAGCGGGGGGAACCTACAATGAGCAGTTCTTC
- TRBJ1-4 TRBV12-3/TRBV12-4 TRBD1 CASRRTGGEKLFF TGTGCCAGCAGAAGGACAGGGGGTGAAAAACTGTTTTTT
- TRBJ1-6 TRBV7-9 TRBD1 CASSSWDSQSPLHF TGTGCCAGCAGCTCATGGGACAGCCAGAGCCCCCTCCACTTT
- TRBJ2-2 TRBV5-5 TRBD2 CASSLRRSSGGLTGELFF TGTGCCAGCAGCCTGCGGCGTTCTAGCGGGGGTTTGACCGGGGAGCTGTTTTTT
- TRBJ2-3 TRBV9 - CASSSGVRSLTDTQYF TGTGCCAGCAGCTCCGGTGTTAGGAGCCTCACAGATACGCAGTATTTT
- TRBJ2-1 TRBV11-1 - CASSFGQGYNEQFF TGTGCCAGCAGCTTTGGGCAGGGGTACAATGAGCAGTTCTTC
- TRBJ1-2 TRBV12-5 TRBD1 CASGLKGTGLYGYTF TGTGCTAGTGGGTTGAAGGGGACAGGGCTCTATGGCTACACCTTC
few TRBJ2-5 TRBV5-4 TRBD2 CASSLAGGGETQYF TGTGCCAGCAGCTTAGCGGGAGGGGGGGAGACCCAGTACTTC
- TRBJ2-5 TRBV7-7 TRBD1 CASSRGQLQETQYF TGTGCCAGCAGCCGGGGACAGCTTCAAGAGACCCAGTACTTC
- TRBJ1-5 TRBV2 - CASTPRVLQPQHF TGTGCCAGCACCCCAAGAGTACTTCAGCCCCAGCATTTT
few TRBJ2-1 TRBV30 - CAWSVRQRGGKKQFF TGTGCCTGGAGTGTAAGGCAGAGGGGCGGGAAGAAGCAGTTCTTC
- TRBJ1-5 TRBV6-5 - CASKRAGKQPQHF TGTGCCAGCAAAAGGGCAGGGAAACAGCCCCAGCATTTT
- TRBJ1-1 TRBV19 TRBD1 CASSEGARMNTEAFF TGTGCCAGTAGTGAGGGGGCCCGGATGAACACTGAAGCTTTCTTT
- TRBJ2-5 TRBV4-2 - CASSQRPTGEGETQYF TGTGCCAGCAGCCAGAGGCCGACAGGGGAGGGGGAGACCCAGTACTTC
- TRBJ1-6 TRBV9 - CASSVESSNSPLHF TGTGCCAGCAGCGTAGAGAGTTCTAATTCACCCCTCCACTTT
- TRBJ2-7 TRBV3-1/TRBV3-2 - CASSRYDSGEQYF TGTGCCAGCAGCCGTTACGATTCGGGGGAGCAGTACTTC
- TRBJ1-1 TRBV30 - CACNKNTEAFF TGTGCCTGTAACAAGAACACTGAAGCTTTCTTT
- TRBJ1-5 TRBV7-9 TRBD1 CASSFGQASNQPQHF TGTGCCAGCAGCTTCGGACAGGCTAGCAATCAGCCCCAGCATTTT
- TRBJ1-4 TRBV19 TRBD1 CASQDRGRATNEKLFF TGTGCCAGTCAGGACAGGGGGCGAGCAACTAATGAAAAACTGTTTTTT
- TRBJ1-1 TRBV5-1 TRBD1 CASSAETGRRTEAFF TGCGCCAGCAGCGCGGAGACAGGGAGGAGGACTGAAGCTTTCTTT
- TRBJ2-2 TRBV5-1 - CASSRERTGELFF TGCGCCAGCAGCCGGGAGCGAACCGGGGAGCTGTTTTTT
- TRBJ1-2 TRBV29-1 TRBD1 CSVQGVHGYTF TGCAGCGTTCAGGGGGTACATGGCTACACCTTC
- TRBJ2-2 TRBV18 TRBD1 CASSSGQGTFYTGELFF TGTGCCAGCTCATCGGGACAGGGCACATTTTACACCGGGGAGCTGTTTTTT
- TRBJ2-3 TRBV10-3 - CAISGGVTVDTQYF TGTGCCATCAGTGGGGGCGTAACAGTAGATACGCAGTATTTT
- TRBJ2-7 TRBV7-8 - CASSEYSSGSSYEQYF TGTGCCAGCAGCGAATACTCAAGCGGGTCCTCCTACGAGCAGTACTTC
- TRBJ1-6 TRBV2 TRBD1 CASTPDRVVRNSPLHF TGTGCCAGCACCCCGGACAGGGTAGTACGTAATTCACCCCTCCACTTT
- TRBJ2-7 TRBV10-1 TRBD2 CASSESLAGAASQYF TGCGCCAGCAGTGAGTCGCTAGCGGGAGCAGCGTCACAGTACTTC
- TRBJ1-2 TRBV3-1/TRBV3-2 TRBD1 CASSPGQAGYTF TGTGCCAGCAGCCCGGGACAGGCTGGCTACACCTTC
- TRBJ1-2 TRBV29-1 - CSVGILNYGYTF TGCAGCGTTGGTATTCTTAACTATGGCTACACCTTC
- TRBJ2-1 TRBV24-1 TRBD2 CATSRGGSYNEQFF TGTGCCACCAGTCGGGGGGGGTCCTACAATGAGCAGTTCTTC
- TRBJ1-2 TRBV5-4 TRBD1 CASSRDSAYGYTF TGTGCCAGCAGCCGGGACAGCGCTTATGGCTACACCTTC
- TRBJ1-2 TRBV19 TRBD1 CASGIDRGQVANYGYTF TGTGCCAGCGGAATAGACAGGGGACAGGTTGCAAACTATGGCTACACCTTC
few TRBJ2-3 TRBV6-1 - CASSEYGIDTQYF TGTGCCAGCAGTGAATACGGGATTGATACGCAGTATTTT
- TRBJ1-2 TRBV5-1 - CASSLTDRSYGYTF TGCGCCAGCAGCTTGACCGACAGAAGCTATGGCTACACCTTC
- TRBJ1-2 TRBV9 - CASSVQGGYTF TGTGCCAGCAGCGTTCAGGGTGGCTACACCTTC
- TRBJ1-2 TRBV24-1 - CATSDPGRGYTF TGTGCCACCAGTGATCCCGGGAGGGGCTACACCTTC
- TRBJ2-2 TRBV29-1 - CSVESQTVFGGELFF TGCAGCGTTGAATCGCAGACAGTTTTTGGCGGGGAGCTGTTTTTT
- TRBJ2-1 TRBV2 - CASRTGVDEQFF TGTGCCAGCAGGACCGGAGTAGATGAGCAGTTCTTC
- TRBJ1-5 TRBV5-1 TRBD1 CASSFSGTGGNQPQHF TGCGCCAGCAGCTTCTCCGGGACAGGGGGCAATCAGCCCCAGCATTTT
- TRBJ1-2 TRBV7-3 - CASSLTGRNFNYGYTF TGTGCCAGCTCTCTGACGGGGAGAAATTTTAACTATGGCTACACCTTC
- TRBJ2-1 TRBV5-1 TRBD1 CASSLTGTGGVNEQFF TGCGCCAGCAGCTTGACCGGGACAGGGGGTGTTAATGAGCAGTTCTTC